Sequencing of this TCR beta chain was carried out in a study of T cell clusters in autoimmune cytopenias. One tube held mixed TRB-A and TRB-B primer pools for touch-down PCR. TCRdb reprocessed the multiplex PCR reads and stores each CDR3 protein as one record, lacking DNA. The sample has 2,000 or so distinct CDR3 sequences. Study-level findings and limits: Primary autoimmune cytopenia patients seemingly lacked the physiological T cell clusters found in healthy donors. TRB repertoire shifts in secondary cytopenia and chronic lymphocytic leukemia mostly reflected lymphoma, not autoimmunity. Healthy donors had roughly 3-fold more exclusive TRB clusters than active autoimmune hepatitis patients.

Each sample's input was around 270 ng genomic DNA, roughly 38,000 genome equivalents. On this clonotype: The target antigen is unknown.

The specimen was peripheral blood. This sequence originates from a human donor with an autoimmune cytopenia or autoimmune hepatitis (not recorded which).

CDR3: CASSERGGDTGELFF. The gene calls are TRBV2 and TRBJ2-2. This CDR3 is 15 amino acids long. The germline V gene encodes CDR1 SNHLY and CDR2 FYNNEI.